This T cell receptor (beta chain) was captured by sequencing in a study of radiotherapy plus CTLA-4 blockade in lung cancer. Study background: An objective response was seen in about 17% of patients, and disease control in roughly 28%. Study results and limitations: In blood, TCR clones derived from the tumor expanded after radiotherapy plus ipilimumab. According to reports, early shifts in blood T cell clones, alongside interferon-beta, forecast response most accurately.

The count of this clone is one. Its specificity is unknown. Data came from immunoSEQ multiplex PCR; TCRdb stores just in-frame clones and leaves some out. Among some 100,000 clones, approximately 80% were seen once, and the ten largest hold roughly 15%. V lost 0 bases to trimming and J lost 2 bases, with 14 bases between them. This CDR3 spans 16 amino acids. Germline V CDR1 and CDR2: KGHSH, LQKENI. CTLA-4 blockade using ipilimumab, together with focal radiation, was received by patients with chemo-refractory metastatic non-small-cell lung cancer. Material: peripheral blood, obtained from a patient treated with radiotherapy plus ipilimumab. The rearrangement uses TRBV18 and TRBJ2-7; D is perhaps TRBD1 (5 bases). The clonotype originates from a human donor with non-small cell lung cancer that progressed on radiotherapy plus ipilimumab. The CDR3 here is CASSPPRPTGAYEQYF. In DNA, the CDR3 is TGTGCCAGCTCACCACCTCGCCCTACAGGAGCCTACGAGCAGTACTTC.